Each of the 21 T cell receptor beta chains below was sequenced from the same sample in a study of T cell changes during pregnancy in multiple sclerosis. Measured with immunoSEQ multiplex PCR; TCRdb has only the in-frame clones, and not every one. This table holds approximately 90,000 clones, approximately 93% found once. This specimen was peripheral blood, taken in the first trimester of pregnancy. The receptors were sampled from a female donor with multiple sclerosis, enrolled in a pregnancy study.

The genes are TRBV10-3 and TRBJ1-2; D may be TRBD1 (6 bases). This CDR3 contains 20 residues. Germline assignment: CDR1 ENHRY and CDR2 SYGVKD. The V end lost 0 bases, the J end lost 0 bases, and 23 bases lay between the germline ends. The CDR3 DNA reads TGTGCCATCAGTGAGTCCCTAAAAACCGGGACAAGGAGAGCTAACTATGGCTACACCTTC. Amino acids: CAISESLKTGTRRANYGYTF.

The J gene is TRBJ1-6, the V gene TRBV18, with D perhaps matching TRBD1 (5 bases). CDR1 KGHSH and CDR2 LQKENI come from the germline V gene. This CDR3 contains 15 residues. Trimming shortened V by 3 bases and J by 0 bases, and 6 bases separated the two germline ends. CDR3 nucleotide sequence: TGTGCCAGCTCACCGGGGGGCTCCTATAATTCACCCCTCCACTTT. Protein: CASSPGGSYNSPLHF.

V gene TRBV19 combines with J gene TRBJ2-2; D perhaps matches TRBD2 (7 bases). Trimming removed 3 bases at V and 5 bases at J, with 16 bases between. In germline, CDR1 is LNHDA, CDR2 SQIVND (reference sequence). The CDR3 spans 16 residues. The CDR3: CASSIFGGRGTGELFF. DNA for the CDR3: TGTGCCAGTAGTATTTTCGGGGGGCGAGGGACCGGGGAGCTGTTTTTT.

V is TRBV4-3 and J is TRBJ2-3; TRBD2 aligns across 10 bases. V was pared by 2 bases and J by 3 bases, with 5 bases of the junction left unmatched. The CDR3 spans 16 residues. Germline values: CDR1 LGHNA, CDR2 YSLEER. CDR3 in amino acids: CASSQSTSGVTDTQYF. In DNA, the CDR3 is TGCGCCAGCAGCCAAAGTACTAGCGGGGTGACAGATACGCAGTATTTT.

This clone has only one observation. The genes are TRBV18 and TRBJ2-5; TRBD2 agrees at 11 bases. The ends lost 5 bases at V and 0 bases at J; junction bases unmatched: 5. The CDR3 sequence is 16 residues long. Germline V gives CDR1 KGHSH, CDR2 LQKENI. In DNA form, the CDR3 reads TGTGCCAGCTCAGTCCTAGCGGGGGGCAACCAAGAGACCCAGTACTTC. It codes for CASSVLAGGNQETQYF. Using reference TRBV18 and TRBJ2-5 for the parts outside the CDR3, the full variable domain is NAGVMQNPRHLVRRRGQEARLRCSPMKGHSHVYWYRQLPEEGLKFMVYLQKENIIDESGMPKERFSAEFPKEGPSILRIQQVVRGDSAAYFCASSVLAGGNQETQYFGPGTRLLVL.

The chain recombines TRBV10-3 with TRBJ2-1, with D uncertain. The germline V gene has CDR1 ENHRY and CDR2 SYGVKD. V gave up 8 bases and J gave up 7 bases, with 12 bases separating them. The CDR3 totals 12 residues. The chain's CDR3 is CAIGSQRNEQFF. The CDR3 DNA follows: TGTGCCATCGGTAGCCAACGGAATGAGCAGTTCTTC.

The chain uses TRBV6-1 and TRBJ2-1, with no clear D. The V gene's germline CDR1 is MNHNS and CDR2 SASEGT. This CDR3 is built from 14 residues. The ends were cut back, 1 base at V and 3 bases at J, with 7 bases in the middle. The CDR3 protein is CASSEDIFYNEQFF. CDR3 nucleotides: TGTGCCAGCAGTGAAGACATTTTCTACAATGAGCAGTTCTTC.

This chain connects TRBV9 to TRBJ1-3; 7 bases match TRBD1. CDR1 and CDR2 (germline): SGDLS, YYNGEE. The CDR3 consists of 15 residues. Trimming took 3 bases from V and 1 from J; bases not matched to a gene: 4. The CDR3 DNA is TGTGCCAGCAGCGCGGGACAGTTATCTGGAAACACCATATATTTT. Its translation: CASSAGQLSGNTIYF.

Here the CDR3 DNA reads TGTGCCAGCAGTCCTTTTACGAGGACGCTAGCCCCCAATGAGCAGTTCTTC. As protein: CASSPFTRTLAPNEQFF. The gene calls are TRBV28 and TRBJ2-1; the D gene is possibly TRBD2 (5 bases). This CDR3 is built from 17 residues. V lost 5 bases, J lost 6 bases, and 23 bases lay in between. Germline values: CDR1 MDHEN, CDR2 SYDVKM. Full variable domain (outside the CDR3, taken from reference TRBV28 and TRBJ2-1): DVKVTQSSRYLVKRTGEKVFLECVQDMDHENMFWYRQDPGLGLRLIYFSYDVKMKEKGDIPEGYSVSREKKERFSLILESASTNQTSMYLCASSPFTRTLAPNEQFFGPGTRLTVL.

The J gene is TRBJ2-1, the V gene TRBV5-5, with TRBD2 matching over 10 bases. Germline V gives CDR1 SGHKS, CDR2 YYEKEE (reference sequence). The CDR3 has 16 residues. V lost 6 bases to trimming and J lost 9 bases; unmatched junction nucleotides: 15. CDR3 bases: TGTGCCAGCACCCAGGAATTGCTAGCGGGAGAGGGTGAGCAGTTCTTC. Amino acids: CASTQELLAGEGEQFF.

This chain connects TRBV6-5 to TRBJ2-4; D is undetermined. The length of the CDR3 is 15 residues. Germline V CDR1 and CDR2: MNHEY, SVGAGI. The V end lost 0 bases, the J end lost 0 bases, and 6 bases lay between the germline ends. The CDR3 here is CASSYSRIAKNIQYF. The CDR3 region has the DNA TGTGCCAGCAGTTACTCCAGAATAGCCAAAAACATTCAGTACTTC.

The V and J genes are TRBV19 and TRBJ2-1; maybe TRBD2 (5 bases). The CDR3 contains 15 residues. The V end was cut by 3 bases, the J end by 9 bases, with 18 bases between. Germline values: CDR1 LNHDA, CDR2 SQIVND (reference sequence). The CDR3 protein is CASSISFEGVSEQFF. The CDR3 DNA is TGTGCCAGTAGTATCTCTTTTGAGGGAGTCAGTGAGCAGTTCTTC. The variable domain in full, completed from reference TRBV19 and TRBJ2-1, reads DGGITQSPKYLFRKEGQNVTLSCEQNLNHDAMYWYRQDPGQGLRLIYYSQIVNDFQKGDIAEGYSVSREKKESFPLTVTSAQKNPTAFYLCASSISFEGVSEQFFGPGTRLTVL.

The rearrangement links TRBV6-1 to TRBJ2-7; 7 nucleotides align to TRBD1. The germline V gene encodes CDR1 MNHNS and CDR2 SASEGT. The CDR3 length is 16 residues. The trim removed 4 bases at V and 0 bases at J, leaving 9 bases unmatched. The CDR3 sequence is CASSGHRGAPSYEQYF. The CDR3, as DNA: TGTGCCAGCAGTGGTCACAGGGGAGCTCCCTCCTACGAGCAGTACTTC.

V usage is TRBV4-1 and J usage is TRBJ1-3, with D unclear. Per germline, CDR1 MGHRA and CDR2 YSYEKL. This CDR3 contains 16 residues. Trimming took 2 bases from V and 2 from J, leaving 13 bases between them. CDR3 bases: TGCGCCAGCAGCCAATTCGGGGTACGCGCTGGAAACACCATATATTTT. It translates to CASSQFGVRAGNTIYF.

This CDR3 reads CASSFPGGALNTEAFF. The CDR3 DNA sequence: TGTGCCAGCAGCTTTCCAGGGGGCGCCTTGAACACTGAAGCTTTCTTT. The rearrangement links TRBV7-9 to TRBJ1-1; TRBD1 agrees at 8 bases. Germline V gene data show CDR1 as SEHNR and CDR2 as FQNEAQ (reference sequence). J lost 0 bases, V lost 3 bases, and 6 bases had no gene match. There are 16 residues in the CDR3.

The genes are TRBV5-8 and TRBJ1-4, with D perhaps TRBD1 (5 bases). The germline V and J ends were trimmed by 0 bases and 8 bases, with 17 bases remaining between them. The CDR3 has 16 residues. Germline loops: CDR1 SGHTS, CDR2 YDEGEE. The CDR3 here is CASSLEGVGPAEKLFF. Here the CDR3 DNA reads TGTGCCAGCAGCTTGGAAGGGGTCGGGCCTGCGGAAAAACTGTTTTTT.

The chain links TRBV27 to TRBJ2-7; no firm D call. This CDR3 is 13 amino acids long. CDR1 MNHEY and CDR2 SMNVEV come from the germline V gene (reference sequence). Trimming shortened V by 5 bases and J by 5 bases, and 13 bases separated the two germline ends. DNA for the CDR3: TGTGCCAGCAGTACAGCCCCATTTGACGAGCAGTACTTC. It is translated as CASSTAPFDEQYF.

The chain's CDR3 is CASSLEEFTEAFF. The CDR3 DNA sequence: TGTGCCAGCTCCCTGGAGGAATTCACTGAAGCTTTCTTT. The gene calls are TRBV18 and TRBJ1-1; unclear D gene. CDR1 KGHSH and CDR2 LQKENI come from the germline V gene. The V gene lost 6 bases and the J gene lost 4 bases, with 12 bases spanning the gap. The CDR3 runs 13 residues.

This chain joins TRBV4-1 and TRBJ2-2; TRBD2 aligns across 7 bases. With V trimmed by 5 bases and J by 0 bases, 6 bases remained unmatched. Looked up from germline, CDR1 is MGHRA and CDR2 is YSYEKL. The CDR3 has 16 residues. The CDR3 region has the DNA TGCGCCAGCAGCTTCGCTAGCGGCGCGAACACCGGGGAGCTGTTTTTT. Translating it yields CASSFASGANTGELFF.

The rearrangement uses TRBV5-1 and TRBJ2-3; the D gene is possibly TRBD2 (6 bases). V lost 0 bases and J lost 0, with 8 bases in between. From germline, CDR1 is SGHRS and CDR2 YFSETQ. This CDR3 contains 15 residues. CDR3 region: CASSLVGTSTDTQYF. The CDR3 nucleotides are TGCGCCAGCAGCTTGGTTGGGACTAGCACAGATACGCAGTATTTT.

The chain joins TRBV9 to TRBJ2-3, with a possible D match to TRBD2 (6 bases). This CDR3 has 14 residues. V dropped 0 bases and J dropped 3 bases, with 8 bases sitting between them. The germline V gene encodes CDR1 SGDLS and CDR2 YYNGEE. In DNA form, the CDR3 reads TGTGCCAGCAGCGTAGCGGGAGAGACAGATACGCAGTATTTT. Its protein product is CASSVAGETDTQYF.